This T cell receptor beta chain is drawn from a study of blood T cell repertoires in COVID-19. Study in general: Donors in the United States, Italy and Spain gave samples during acute or convalescent COVID-19.

Germline lookup yields CDR1 WSHSY and CDR2 SAAADI. This CDR3 contains 18 residues. Deletions cut 3 bases from V and 0 bases from J, with 15 bases between. Sequencing was performed with immunoSEQ multiplex PCR; in TCRdb, only in-frame clones are kept and a portion is missing. The profile covers around 100,000 clones, with around 87% appearing a single time and approximately 20% taken by the ten largest. Sequencing was carried out using peripheral blood. The clonotype was recovered from a human donor in a cohort sampled during active COVID-19. The genes are TRBV10-2 and TRBJ2-6; perhaps TRBD2 as D (6 bases). This CDR3 reads CASSETGGGVSGANVLTF. CDR3 nucleotides: TGCGCCAGCAGTGAAACTGGCGGAGGGGTCTCTGGGGCCAACGTCCTGACTTTC.